A selection of T cell receptor beta chains follows, all from one sample in a study of T cell responses to AZD1222 COVID-19 vaccine. Clones were read by immunoSEQ multiplex PCR, and TCRdb kept only the in-frame ones, dropping some. This table has around 100,000 clones, about 83% appearing once. This sample comprised peripheral blood, obtained on day 0 of AZD1222 vaccination. These receptors originate from an adult in good health. Both conserved end residues are part of each CDR3. A D gene is named only where the DNA matches it firmly. Not every row has a clone size; where given, it reads once, few, many or a size class.

abundance,d_gene,v_gene,j_gene,CDR3aa,CDR3nt
.,.,TRBV7-9,TRBJ1-2,CASSPEAYGYTF,TGTGCCAGCAGCCCCGAGGCTTATGGCTACACCTTC
once,.,TRBV5-4,TRBJ2-1,CASSLERLLEFF,TGTGCCAGCAGCTTGGAGCGACTCTTGGAGTTCTTC
.,TRBD2,TRBV3-1/TRBV3-2,TRBJ2-2,CASSQTSGGDYTGELFF,TGTGCCAGCAGCCAGACGAGCGGGGGGGATTACACCGGGGAGCTGTTTTTT
.,TRBD1,TRBV30,TRBJ2-7,CAWSTWVGQGFYEQYF,TGTGCCTGGAGTACGTGGGTGGGACAGGGGTTCTACGAGCAGTACTTC
.,TRBD2,TRBV4-3,TRBJ2-5,CASSQERLAGETQYF,TGCGCCAGCAGCCAAGAAAGGCTAGCGGGAGAGACCCAGTACTTC
.,.,TRBV6-5,TRBJ1-1,CASSLKDVSTEAFF,TGTGCCAGCAGTCTCAAAGACGTATCCACTGAAGCTTTCTTT
.,.,TRBV28,TRBJ1-6,CASITEGGKSPLHF,TGTGCCAGCATCACGGAGGGGGGTAAATCACCCCTCCACTTT
.,.,TRBV7-9,TRBJ1-1,CASSLPGTTEAFF,TGTGCCAGCAGCTTACCAGGTACAACTGAAGCTTTCTTT
.,TRBD2,TRBV6-2/TRBV6-3,TRBJ2-1,CASSPRGGGIYNEQFF,TGTGCCAGCAGCCCCCGGGGCGGGGGGATATACAATGAGCAGTTCTTC
.,TRBD1,TRBV6-6,TRBJ2-4,CASSLERTGGGRNIQYF,TGTGCCAGCAGTCTCGAACGGACAGGGGGCGGGAGAAACATTCAGTACTTC
.,.,TRBV6-5,TRBJ1-4,CASSLDWRLEKLFF,TGTGCCAGCAGTTTGGACTGGAGACTTGAAAAACTGTTTTTT
once,.,TRBV5-4,TRBJ2-5,CASSPNLGAEETQYF,TGTGCCAGCAGCCCAAACCTGGGGGCGGAGGAGACCCAGTACTTC
.,TRBD1,TRBV11-2,TRBJ1-2,CASRPYAGRDSFNYGYTF,TGTGCCAGCAGACCTTATGCGGGTAGGGACAGTTTTAACTATGGCTACACCTTC
few,.,TRBV5-4,TRBJ2-7,CASGNPTKGVHEQYF,TGTGCCAGCGGGAACCCTACCAAAGGAGTCCACGAGCAGTACTTC
.,.,TRBV12-5,TRBJ2-5,CASGSGSNGQETQYF,TGTGCTAGTGGTTCGGGTAGCAATGGCCAAGAGACCCAGTACTTC
.,.,TRBV7-9,TRBJ1-1,CASSPGGSAEAFF,TGTGCCAGCAGCCCCGGCGGTTCTGCTGAAGCTTTCTTT
.,.,TRBV28,TRBJ1-1,CASSFIRVDTEAFF,TGTGCCAGCAGTTTCATTCGGGTGGACACTGAAGCTTTCTTT
.,.,TRBV6-5,TRBJ2-5,CASSLELVGETQYF,TGTGCCAGCAGCCTCGAACTAGTTGGCGAGACCCAGTACTTC
.,TRBD2,TRBV18,TRBJ2-3,CASSPASGRSDTQYF,TGTGCCAGCTCACCGGCTAGCGGGAGGTCAGATACGCAGTATTTT
.,.,TRBV2,TRBJ1-1,CASRHVVGGMNTEAFF,TGTGCCAGCAGACATGTTGTTGGCGGGATGAACACTGAAGCTTTCTTT
.,TRBD1,TRBV7-3,TRBJ2-2,CASSSDRGAGELFF,TGTGCCAGCAGCTCGGACAGGGGCGCCGGGGAGCTGTTTTTT
.,TRBD2,TRBV4-3,TRBJ2-3,CASSQDGAGYGADTQYF,TGCGCCAGCAGCCAAGACGGAGCGGGGTATGGGGCAGATACGCAGTATTTT
.,.,TRBV28,TRBJ2-7,CASSLAVPPGKPYEQYF,TGTGCCAGCAGTTTAGCCGTTCCACCAGGGAAGCCCTACGAGCAGTACTTC
.,TRBD1,TRBV6-5,TRBJ1-5,CASSLTGGVNQPQHF,TGTGCCAGCAGTTTGACAGGGGGCGTAAATCAGCCCCAGCATTTT
.,.,TRBV7-9,TRBJ2-1,CASSYGHTEEQFF,TGTGCCAGCAGCTACGGGCATACTGAAGAGCAGTTCTTC
.,TRBD1,TRBV28,TRBJ1-5,CASRTGSNQPQHF,TGTGCCAGCAGGACAGGGTCAAATCAGCCCCAGCATTTT
.,.,TRBV11-2,TRBJ1-3,CASSLEGVRNTIYF,TGTGCCAGCAGCTTAGAGGGAGTTCGAAACACCATATATTTT
.,TRBD1,TRBV19,TRBJ1-6,CASTNGQGIMSSPLHF,TGTGCCAGTACCAACGGACAGGGTATAATGAGTTCACCCCTCCACTTT
.,.,TRBV6-1,TRBJ1-1,CASSEDSLVSTEAFF,TGTGCCAGCAGTGAAGATTCGTTGGTCTCCACTGAAGCTTTCTTT
.,TRBD2,TRBV18,TRBJ2-7,CASSPTSDSYEQYF,TGTGCCAGCTCACCGACTAGCGATTCCTACGAGCAGTACTTC
.,.,TRBV27,TRBJ2-7,CASSGRTYEQYF,TGTGCCAGCAGTGGGAGGACGTACGAGCAGTACTTC
.,.,TRBV4-2,TRBJ1-2,CASSQPRGSGGGYTF,TGTGCCAGCAGCCAACCTCGGGGGTCCGGGGGTGGCTACACCTTC
.,.,TRBV5-1,TRBJ2-2,CASSLLSSGGTGELFF,TGCGCCAGCAGCTTGCTTAGCTCGGGTGGCACCGGGGAGCTGTTTTTT
.,TRBD1,TRBV15,TRBJ1-1,CATSRDTGGVTEAFF,TGTGCCACCAGCAGAGATACAGGGGGCGTAACTGAAGCTTTCTTT
.,TRBD1,TRBV5-1,TRBJ1-2,CASTDDRGFGGYTF,TGCGCCAGCACCGATGACAGGGGGTTCGGTGGCTACACCTTC
.,.,TRBV12-5,TRBJ1-1,CASGLVSSGATEAFF,TGTGCTAGTGGTTTGGTATCGTCTGGTGCCACTGAAGCTTTCTTT
.,.,TRBV7-3,TRBJ2-6,CASSLSSGANVLTF,TGTGCCAGCAGCTTATCTTCCGGGGCCAACGTCCTGACTTTC
.,.,TRBV12-3/TRBV12-4,TRBJ2-7,CASLLTGYEQYF,TGTGCCAGCCTCTTGACCGGCTACGAGCAGTACTTC
.,.,TRBV3-1/TRBV3-2,TRBJ1-2,CASSHSPYQRNYGYTF,TGTGCCAGCAGCCACTCGCCCTATCAGCGGAACTATGGCTACACCTTC
.,TRBD2,TRBV6-2/TRBV6-3,TRBJ2-3,CASSSPAGAADTQYF,TGTGCCAGCAGTTCGCCAGCGGGGGCTGCAGATACGCAGTATTTT
once,TRBD1,TRBV24-1,TRBJ1-2,CATSDHTGGANYGYTF,TGTGCCACCAGTGATCACACAGGGGGCGCCAACTATGGCTACACCTTC
.,.,TRBV27,TRBJ2-7,CASSNPTDPYEQYF,TGTGCCAGCAGCAACCCGACAGATCCCTACGAGCAGTACTTC
.,.,TRBV5-1,TRBJ1-1,CASSYTGNTEAFF,TGCGCCAGCAGCTATACAGGGAACACTGAAGCTTTCTTT
once,.,TRBV7-2,TRBJ1-1,CASSFFMGYTEAFF,TGTGCCAGCAGCTTTTTCATGGGGTACACTGAAGCTTTCTTT
.,.,TRBV19,TRBJ1-1,CASSILGANTEAFF,TGTGCCAGTAGCATCCTAGGGGCCAACACTGAAGCTTTCTTT
.,.,TRBV9,TRBJ1-4,CASSPRGAGVNEKLFF,TGTGCCAGCAGCCCGCGTGGGGCCGGGGTCAATGAAAAACTGTTTTTT
.,TRBD1,TRBV5-1,TRBJ1-2,CASSKFNLGQGPGYTF,TGCGCCAGCAGCAAGTTTAACTTGGGACAGGGGCCTGGCTACACCTTC
.,TRBD2,TRBV5-6,TRBJ2-7,CASSPGLAGVVAYEQYF,TGTGCCAGCAGCCCGGGACTAGCGGGAGTAGTTGCCTACGAGCAGTACTTC